This T cell receptor (gamma chain) derives from a study of gamma-delta T cells after stem cell transplantation. TCRdb redid the clone calls on the RT-PCR reads with CATT. The sample records 3,000 to 4,000 gamma-chain clones, around 5% being singletons. The junction had 8 bases not matched to a gene; V was cut back by 0 bases and J by 10 bases. Germline CDR1 reads VINAFY; CDR2 reads YDVSNSKD. This CDR3 spans 14 amino acids. By frequency in the sample, this clone is medium-sized. The sequence was obtained from a human donor. It is not recorded whose cells these are; they may come from a transplant donor. The rearrangement joins TRGV5 to TRGJP2. The specimen sequenced was gamma-delta T cells. The CDR3: CATWDRPGGWIKTF. Here the CDR3 DNA reads TGTGCCACCTGGGACAGGCCGGGGGGTTGGATCAAGACGTTT.